The clone carrying this T cell receptor (beta chain) was found once. Some clones are missing from TCRdb's copy, which holds only in-frame ones; the method was immunoSEQ multiplex PCR. Of about 200,000 clones listed, around 90% are singletons. The data derive from a study of blood T cell repertoires in COVID-19. The J segment lost 3 bases and the V segment lost 5 bases, leaving 4 bases of the junction unmatched. Germline V gene data show CDR1 as SGHVS and CDR2 as FQNEAQ. The CDR3 spans 13 residues. The specimen sequenced was PBMCs or T cells enriched from blood (not recorded which). The chain carries TRBV7-8 and TRBJ2-7; TRBD1 matches at 7 bases. The source of this sequence is a man between 25 and 39 years old who had recovered from COVID-19. The CDR3 coding sequence is TGTGCCAGCAGCCCGGGACAGAGCTACGAGCAGTACTTC. This translates into CASSPGQSYEQYF.